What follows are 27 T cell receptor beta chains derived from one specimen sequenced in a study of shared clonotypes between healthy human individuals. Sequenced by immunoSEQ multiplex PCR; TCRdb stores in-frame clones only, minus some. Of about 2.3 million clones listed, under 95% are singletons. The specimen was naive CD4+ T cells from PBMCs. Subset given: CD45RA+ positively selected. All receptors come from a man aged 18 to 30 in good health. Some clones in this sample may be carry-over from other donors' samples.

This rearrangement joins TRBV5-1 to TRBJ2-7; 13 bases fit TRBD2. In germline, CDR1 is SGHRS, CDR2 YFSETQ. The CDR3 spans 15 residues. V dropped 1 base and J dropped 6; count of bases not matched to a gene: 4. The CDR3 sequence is CASSLFGTSGTEQYF. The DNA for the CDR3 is TGCGCCAGCAGCTTGTTTGGGACTAGCGGGACCGAGCAGTACTTC.

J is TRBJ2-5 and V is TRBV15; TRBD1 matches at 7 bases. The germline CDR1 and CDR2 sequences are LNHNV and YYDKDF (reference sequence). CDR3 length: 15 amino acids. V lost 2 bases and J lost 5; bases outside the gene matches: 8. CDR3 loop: CATSRSRGQRETQYF. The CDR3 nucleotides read TGTGCCACCAGCAGAAGCAGGGGACAGAGGGAGACCCAGTACTTC.

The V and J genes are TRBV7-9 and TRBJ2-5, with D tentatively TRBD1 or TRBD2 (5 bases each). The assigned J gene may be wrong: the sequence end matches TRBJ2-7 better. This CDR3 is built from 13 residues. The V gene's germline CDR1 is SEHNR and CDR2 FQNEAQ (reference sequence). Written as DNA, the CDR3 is TGTGCCAGCAGCGTCCGGGACGGCTACGAGCAGTACTTC. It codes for CASSVRDGYEQYF.

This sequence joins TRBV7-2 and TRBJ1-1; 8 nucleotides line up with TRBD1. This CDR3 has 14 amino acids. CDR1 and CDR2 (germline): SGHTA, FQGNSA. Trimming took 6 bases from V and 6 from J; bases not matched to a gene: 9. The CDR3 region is CASRRTGLVPEAFF. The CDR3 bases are TGTGCCAGCAGGAGGACAGGGCTTGTGCCTGAAGCTTTCTTT.

The CDR3 region has the DNA TGCGCCAGCAGTGAGTCTGCCGATAGAGAGACCCAGTACTTC. Protein product: CASSESADRETQYF. V gene TRBV10-2 combines with J gene TRBJ2-5; D is unresolved. The CDR3 has 14 amino acids. CDR1 WSHSY and CDR2 SAAADI come from the germline V gene. Between the trimmed V and J ends, which lost 0 bases and 4 bases, there was a span of 9 bases.

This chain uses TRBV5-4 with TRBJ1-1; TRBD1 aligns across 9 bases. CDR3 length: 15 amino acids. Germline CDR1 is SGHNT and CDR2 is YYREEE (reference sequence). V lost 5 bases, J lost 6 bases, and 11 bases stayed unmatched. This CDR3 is CASRETGGKIAEAFF. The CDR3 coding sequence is TGTGCCAGCAGGGAAACAGGGGGCAAAATCGCTGAAGCTTTCTTT.

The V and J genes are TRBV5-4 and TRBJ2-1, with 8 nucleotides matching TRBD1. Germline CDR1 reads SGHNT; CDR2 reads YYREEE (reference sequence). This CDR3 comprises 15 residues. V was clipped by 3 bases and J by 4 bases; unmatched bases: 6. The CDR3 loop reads CASSSGQAGYNEQFF. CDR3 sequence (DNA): TGTGCCAGCAGCTCGGGACAGGCGGGGTACAATGAGCAGTTCTTC.

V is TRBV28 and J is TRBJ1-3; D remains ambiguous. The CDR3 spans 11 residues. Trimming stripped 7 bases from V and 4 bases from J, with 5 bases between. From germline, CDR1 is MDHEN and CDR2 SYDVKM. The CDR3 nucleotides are TGTGCCAGCAACCAGGGAAACACCATATATTTT. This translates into CASNQGNTIYF.

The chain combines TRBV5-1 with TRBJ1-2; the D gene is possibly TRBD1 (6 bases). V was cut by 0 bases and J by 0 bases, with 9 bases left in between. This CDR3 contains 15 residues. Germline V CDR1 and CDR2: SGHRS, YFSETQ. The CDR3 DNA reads TGCGCCAGCAGCTTGGGGTGGGGGCCTAACTATGGCTACACCTTC. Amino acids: CASSLGWGPNYGYTF.

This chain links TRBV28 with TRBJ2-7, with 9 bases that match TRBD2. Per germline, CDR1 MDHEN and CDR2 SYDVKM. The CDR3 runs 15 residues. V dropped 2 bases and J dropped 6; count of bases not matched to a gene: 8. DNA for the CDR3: TGTGCCAGCAGTTTACTTAGCGGGAGTTTTCGCGAGCAGTACTTC. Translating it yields CASSLLSGSFREQYF.

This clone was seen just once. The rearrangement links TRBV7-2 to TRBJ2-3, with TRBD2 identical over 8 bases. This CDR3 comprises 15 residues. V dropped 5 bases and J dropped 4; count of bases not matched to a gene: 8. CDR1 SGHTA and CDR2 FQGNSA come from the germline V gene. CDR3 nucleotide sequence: TGTGCCAGCAGCCATGGGACTAGTGGGTCAGATACGCAGTATTTT. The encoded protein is CASSHGTSGSDTQYF.

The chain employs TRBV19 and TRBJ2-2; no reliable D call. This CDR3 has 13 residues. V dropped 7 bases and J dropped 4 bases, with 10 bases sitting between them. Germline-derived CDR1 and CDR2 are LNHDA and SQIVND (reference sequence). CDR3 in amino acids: CASTLGFTGELFF. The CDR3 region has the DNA TGTGCCAGTACCCTTGGATTCACCGGGGAGCTGTTTTTT. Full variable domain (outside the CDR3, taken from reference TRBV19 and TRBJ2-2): DGGITQSPKYLFRKEGQNVTLSCEQNLNHDAMYWYRQDPGQGLRLIYYSQIVNDFQKGDIAEGYSVSREKKESFPLTVTSAQKNPTAFYLCASTLGFTGELFFGEGSRLTVL.

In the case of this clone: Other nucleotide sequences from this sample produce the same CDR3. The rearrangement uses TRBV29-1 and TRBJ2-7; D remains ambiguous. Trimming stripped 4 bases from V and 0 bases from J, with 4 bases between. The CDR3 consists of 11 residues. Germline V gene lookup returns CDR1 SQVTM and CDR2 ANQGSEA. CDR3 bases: TGCAGCGTTGGGACCTCCTACGAGCAGTACTTC. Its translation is CSVGTSYEQYF.

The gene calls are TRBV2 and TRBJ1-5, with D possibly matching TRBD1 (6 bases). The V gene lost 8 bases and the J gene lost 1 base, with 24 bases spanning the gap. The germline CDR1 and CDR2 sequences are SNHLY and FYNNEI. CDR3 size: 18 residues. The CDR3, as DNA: TGTGCCAGCGCAGGCTCCTTAGACAGGTTCTCCAGCAATCAGCCCCAGCATTTT. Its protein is CASAGSLDRFSSNQPQHF. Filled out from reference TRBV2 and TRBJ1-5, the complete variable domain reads EPEVTQTPSHQVTQMGQEVILRCVPISNHLYFYWYRQILGQKVEFLVSFYNNEISEKSEIFDDQFSVERPDGSNFTLKIRSTKLEDSAMYFCASAGSLDRFSSNQPQHFGDGTRLSIL.

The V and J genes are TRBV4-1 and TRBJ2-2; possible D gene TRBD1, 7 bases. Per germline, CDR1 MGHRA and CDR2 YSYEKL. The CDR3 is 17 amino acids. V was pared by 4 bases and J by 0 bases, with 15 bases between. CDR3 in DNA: TGCGCCAGCAGCCCCCACGGAGGGGGCGCGAACACCGGGGAGCTGTTTTTT. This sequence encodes CASSPHGGGANTGELFF.

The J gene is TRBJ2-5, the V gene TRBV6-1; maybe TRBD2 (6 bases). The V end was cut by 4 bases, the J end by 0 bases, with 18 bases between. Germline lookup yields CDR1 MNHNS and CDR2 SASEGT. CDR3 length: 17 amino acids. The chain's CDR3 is CASSVRAAGMYQETQYF. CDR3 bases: TGTGCCAGCAGTGTGAGGGCCGCGGGGATGTACCAAGAGACCCAGTACTTC.

The CDR3, as DNA: TGTGCCAGCAGTGAGTTGGCCCGGACCTACGAGCAGTACTTC. The encoded protein is CASSELARTYEQYF. The chain combines TRBV6-1 with TRBJ2-7; D ambiguous. CDR1 and CDR2 (germline): MNHNS, SASEGT. This CDR3 is built from 14 residues. Trimming took 3 bases from V and 2 from J, leaving 11 bases between them.

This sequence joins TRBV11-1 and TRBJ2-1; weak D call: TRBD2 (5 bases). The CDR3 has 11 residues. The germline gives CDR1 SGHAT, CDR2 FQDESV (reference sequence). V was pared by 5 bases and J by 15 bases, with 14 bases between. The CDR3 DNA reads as TGTGCCAGCAGCAGAGACTACGTCTGGTTCTTC. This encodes CASSRDYVWFF.

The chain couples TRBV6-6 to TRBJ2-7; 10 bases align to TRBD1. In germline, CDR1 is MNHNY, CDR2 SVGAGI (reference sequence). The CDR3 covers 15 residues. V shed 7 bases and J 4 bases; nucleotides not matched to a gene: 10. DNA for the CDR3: TGTGCCAGCACTTGGAGCGGGACAGGGGCATACGAGCAGTACTTC. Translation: CASTWSGTGAYEQYF.

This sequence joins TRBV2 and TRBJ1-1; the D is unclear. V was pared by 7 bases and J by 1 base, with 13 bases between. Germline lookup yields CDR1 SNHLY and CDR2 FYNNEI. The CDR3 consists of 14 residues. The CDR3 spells CASTGGSRNTEAFF. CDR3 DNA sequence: TGTGCCAGCACCGGAGGGTCAAGGAACACTGAAGCTTTCTTT.

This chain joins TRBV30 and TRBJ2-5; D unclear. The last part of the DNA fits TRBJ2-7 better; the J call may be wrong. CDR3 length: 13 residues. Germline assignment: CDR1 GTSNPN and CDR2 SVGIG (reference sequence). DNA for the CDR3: TGTGCCTGGAGTCCACAGTTGCTCCACGAGCAGTACTTC. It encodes CAWSPQLLHEQYF.

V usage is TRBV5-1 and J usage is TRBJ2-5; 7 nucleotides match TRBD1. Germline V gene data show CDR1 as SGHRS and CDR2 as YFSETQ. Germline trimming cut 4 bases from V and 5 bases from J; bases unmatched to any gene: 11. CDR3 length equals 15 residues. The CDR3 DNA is TGCGCCAGCAGCGTCCGACAGGGAGCAGCCGAGACCCAGTACTTC. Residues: CASSVRQGAAETQYF.

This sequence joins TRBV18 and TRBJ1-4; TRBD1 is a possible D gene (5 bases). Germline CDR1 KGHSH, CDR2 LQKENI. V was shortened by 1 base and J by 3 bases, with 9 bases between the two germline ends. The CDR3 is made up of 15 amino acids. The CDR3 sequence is CASSPRGTSNEKLFF. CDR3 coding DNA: TGTGCCAGCTCACCACGGGGCACTTCTAATGAAAAACTGTTTTTT. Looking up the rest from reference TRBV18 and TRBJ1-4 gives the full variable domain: NAGVMQNPRHLVRRRGQEARLRCSPMKGHSHVYWYRQLPEEGLKFMVYLQKENIIDESGMPKERFSAEFPKEGPSILRIQQVVRGDSAAYFCASSPRGTSNEKLFFGSGTQLSVL.

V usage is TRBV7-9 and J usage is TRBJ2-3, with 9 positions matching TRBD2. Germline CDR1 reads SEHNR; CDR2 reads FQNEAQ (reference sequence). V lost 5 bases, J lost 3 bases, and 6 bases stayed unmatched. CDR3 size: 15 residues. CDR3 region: CASSIEREVTDTQYF. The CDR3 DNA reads TGTGCCAGCAGCATCGAGCGGGAGGTGACAGATACGCAGTATTTT.

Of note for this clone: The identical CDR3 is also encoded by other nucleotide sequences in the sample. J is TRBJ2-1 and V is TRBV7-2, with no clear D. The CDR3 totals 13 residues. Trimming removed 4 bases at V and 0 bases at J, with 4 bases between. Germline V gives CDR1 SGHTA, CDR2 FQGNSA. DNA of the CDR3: TGTGCCAGCAGCTCGAGCTCCTACAATGAGCAGTTCTTC. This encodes CASSSSSYNEQFF.

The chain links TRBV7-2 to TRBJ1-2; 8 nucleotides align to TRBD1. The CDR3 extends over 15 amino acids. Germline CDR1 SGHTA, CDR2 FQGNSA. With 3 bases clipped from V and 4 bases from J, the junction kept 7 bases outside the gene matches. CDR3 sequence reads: CASSFDRGRSYGYTF. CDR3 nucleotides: TGTGCCAGCAGCTTCGACAGGGGAAGAAGCTATGGCTACACCTTC.

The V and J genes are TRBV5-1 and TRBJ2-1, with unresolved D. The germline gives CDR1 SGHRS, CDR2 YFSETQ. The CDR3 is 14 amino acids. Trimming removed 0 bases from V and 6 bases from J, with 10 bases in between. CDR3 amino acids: CASSLVRLPNEQFF. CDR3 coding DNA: TGCGCCAGCAGCTTGGTTCGTCTTCCCAATGAGCAGTTCTTC.